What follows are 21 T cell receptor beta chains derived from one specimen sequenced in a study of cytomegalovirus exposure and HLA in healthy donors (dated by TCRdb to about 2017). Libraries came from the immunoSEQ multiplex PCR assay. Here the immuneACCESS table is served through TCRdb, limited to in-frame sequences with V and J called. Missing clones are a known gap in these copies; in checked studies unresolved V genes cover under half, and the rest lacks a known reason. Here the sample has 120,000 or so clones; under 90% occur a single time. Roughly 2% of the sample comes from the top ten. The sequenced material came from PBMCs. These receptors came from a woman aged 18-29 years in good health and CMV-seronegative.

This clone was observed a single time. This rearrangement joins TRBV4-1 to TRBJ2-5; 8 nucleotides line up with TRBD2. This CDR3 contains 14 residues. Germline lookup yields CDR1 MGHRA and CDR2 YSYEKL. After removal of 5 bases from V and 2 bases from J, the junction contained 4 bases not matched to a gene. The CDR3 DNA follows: TGCGCCAGCAGCTCCCGGGGGGGTCAAGAGACCCAGTACTTC. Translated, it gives CASSSRGGQETQYF.

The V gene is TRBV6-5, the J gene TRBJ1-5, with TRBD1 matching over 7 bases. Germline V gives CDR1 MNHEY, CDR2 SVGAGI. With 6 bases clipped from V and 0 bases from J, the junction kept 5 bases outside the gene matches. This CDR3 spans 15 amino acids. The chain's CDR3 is CASSSTGYSNQPQHF. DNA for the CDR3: TGTGCCAGCAGCTCGACAGGGTATAGCAATCAGCCCCAGCATTTT.

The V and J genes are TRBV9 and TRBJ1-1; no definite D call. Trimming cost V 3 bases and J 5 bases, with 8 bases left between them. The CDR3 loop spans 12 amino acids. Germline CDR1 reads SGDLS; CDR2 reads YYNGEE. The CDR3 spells CASSAPRTEAFF. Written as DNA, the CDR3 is TGTGCCAGCAGCGCTCCTCGTACTGAAGCTTTCTTT.

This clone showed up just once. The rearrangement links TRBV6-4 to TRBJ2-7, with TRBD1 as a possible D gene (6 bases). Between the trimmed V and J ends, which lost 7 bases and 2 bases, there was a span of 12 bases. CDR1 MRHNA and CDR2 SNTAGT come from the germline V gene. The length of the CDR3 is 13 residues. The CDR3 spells CASITQGPYEQYF. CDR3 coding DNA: TGTGCCAGCATTACACAGGGTCCCTACGAGCAGTACTTC.

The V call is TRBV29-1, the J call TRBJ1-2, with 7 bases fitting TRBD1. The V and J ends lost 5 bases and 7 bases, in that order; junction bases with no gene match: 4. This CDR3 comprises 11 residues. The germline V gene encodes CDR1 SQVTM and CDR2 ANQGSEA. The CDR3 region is CSVPTGPGYTF. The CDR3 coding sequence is TGCAGCGTTCCGACAGGGCCTGGCTACACCTTC.

The CDR3 DNA follows: TGTGCCAGCAGCTTAACACAGGATCGACACGAGCAGTACTTC. It codes for CASSLTQDRHEQYF. This chain links TRBV7-9 with TRBJ2-7, with D tentatively TRBD1 (5 bases). CDR1 and CDR2 from the germline V gene are SEHNR and FQNEAQ (reference sequence). Trimming shortened V by 2 bases and J by 5 bases, and 13 bases separated the two germline ends. The length of the CDR3 is 14 residues.

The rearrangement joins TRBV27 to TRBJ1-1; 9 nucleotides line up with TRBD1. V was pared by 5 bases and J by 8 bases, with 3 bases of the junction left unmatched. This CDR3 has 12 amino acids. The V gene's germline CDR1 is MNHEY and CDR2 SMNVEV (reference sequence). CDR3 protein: CASSPGTGEAFF. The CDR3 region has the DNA TGTGCCAGCAGTCCAGGGACAGGGGAAGCTTTCTTT.

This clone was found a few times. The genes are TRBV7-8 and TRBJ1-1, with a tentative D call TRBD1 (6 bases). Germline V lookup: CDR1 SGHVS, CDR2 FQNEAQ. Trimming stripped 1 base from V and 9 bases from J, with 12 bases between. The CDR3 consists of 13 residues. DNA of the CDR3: TGTGCCAGCAGCTTAGGGCACAGGGAAAAAGCTTTCTTT. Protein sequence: CASSLGHREKAFF.

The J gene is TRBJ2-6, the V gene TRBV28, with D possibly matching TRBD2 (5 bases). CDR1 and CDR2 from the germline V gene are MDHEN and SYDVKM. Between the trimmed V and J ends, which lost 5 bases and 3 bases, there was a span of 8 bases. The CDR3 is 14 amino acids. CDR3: CASSRRFGANVLTF. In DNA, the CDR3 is TGTGCCAGCAGTCGGAGGTTTGGGGCCAACGTCCTGACTTTC.

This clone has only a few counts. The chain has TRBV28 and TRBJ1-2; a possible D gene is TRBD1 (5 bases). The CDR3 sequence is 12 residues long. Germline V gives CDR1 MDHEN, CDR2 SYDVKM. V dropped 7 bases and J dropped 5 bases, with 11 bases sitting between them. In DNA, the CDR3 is TGTGCCAGCACCTTGGGGGGGTATGGCTACACCTTC. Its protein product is CASTLGGYGYTF.

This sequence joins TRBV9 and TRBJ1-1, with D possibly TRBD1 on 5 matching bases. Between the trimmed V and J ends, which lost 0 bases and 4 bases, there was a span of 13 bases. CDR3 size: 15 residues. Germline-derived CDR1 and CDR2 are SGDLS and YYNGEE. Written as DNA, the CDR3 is TGTGCCAGCAGCGTAGACGGGGGATCGAGCACTGAAGCTTTCTTT. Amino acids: CASSVDGGSSTEAFF. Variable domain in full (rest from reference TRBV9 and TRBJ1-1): DSGVTQTPKHLITATGQRVTLRCSPRSGDLSVYWYQQSLDQGLQFLIQYYNGEERAKGNILERFSAQQFPDLHSELNLSSLELGDSALYFCASSVDGGSSTEAFFGQGTRLTVV.

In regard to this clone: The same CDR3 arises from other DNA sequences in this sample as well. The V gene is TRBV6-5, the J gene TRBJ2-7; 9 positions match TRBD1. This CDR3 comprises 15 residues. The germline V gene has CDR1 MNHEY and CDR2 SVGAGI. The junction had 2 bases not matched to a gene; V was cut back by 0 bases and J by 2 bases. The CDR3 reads CASSYSGQGAYEQYF. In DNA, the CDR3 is TGTGCCAGCAGTTACTCGGGACAGGGCGCCTACGAGCAGTACTTC.

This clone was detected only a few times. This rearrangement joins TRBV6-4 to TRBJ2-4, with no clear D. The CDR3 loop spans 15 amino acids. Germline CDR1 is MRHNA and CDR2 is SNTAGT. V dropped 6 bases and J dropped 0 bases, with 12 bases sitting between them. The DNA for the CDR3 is TGTGCCAGCAGCCTATTACCGGGAGCCAAAAACATTCAGTACTTC. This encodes CASSLLPGAKNIQYF.

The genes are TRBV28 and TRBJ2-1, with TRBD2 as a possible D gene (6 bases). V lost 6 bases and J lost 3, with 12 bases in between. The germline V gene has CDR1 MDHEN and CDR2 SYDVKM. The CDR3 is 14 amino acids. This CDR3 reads CASRKAGLYNEQFF. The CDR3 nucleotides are TGTGCCAGCAGAAAAGCGGGTCTCTACAATGAGCAGTTCTTC.

The CDR3 loop is CSGTGGTLIDTQYF. Written as DNA, the CDR3 is TGCAGCGGGACGGGCGGGACGCTCATTGATACGCAGTATTTT. The V gene is TRBV29-1, the J gene TRBJ2-3, with D possibly matching TRBD2 (6 bases). Germline V gives CDR1 SQVTM, CDR2 ANQGSEA. The CDR3 is 14 residues long. The ends were cut back, 7 bases at V and 6 bases at J, with 20 bases in the middle.

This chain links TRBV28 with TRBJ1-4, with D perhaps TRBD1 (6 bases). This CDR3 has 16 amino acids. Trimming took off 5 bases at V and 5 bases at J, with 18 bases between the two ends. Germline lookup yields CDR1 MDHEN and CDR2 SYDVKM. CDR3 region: CASSPPPGARNEKLFF. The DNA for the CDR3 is TGTGCCAGCAGTCCCCCCCCAGGGGCAAGGAATGAAAAACTGTTTTTT.

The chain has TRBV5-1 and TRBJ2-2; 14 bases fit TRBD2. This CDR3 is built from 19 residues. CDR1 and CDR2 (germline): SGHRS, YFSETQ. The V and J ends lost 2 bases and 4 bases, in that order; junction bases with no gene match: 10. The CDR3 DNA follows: TGCGCCAGCAGCTTAGGTACGGGGACTAGCGGGAGTCGCACCGGGGAGCTGTTTTTT. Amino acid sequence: CASSLGTGTSGSRTGELFF.

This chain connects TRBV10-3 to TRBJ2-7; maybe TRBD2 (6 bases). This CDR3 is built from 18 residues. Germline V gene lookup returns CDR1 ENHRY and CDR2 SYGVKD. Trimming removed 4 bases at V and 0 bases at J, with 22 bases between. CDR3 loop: CAISGGVIADPSSYEQYF. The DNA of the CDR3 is TGTGCCATCAGTGGGGGGGTAATAGCGGACCCTTCCTCCTACGAGCAGTACTTC.

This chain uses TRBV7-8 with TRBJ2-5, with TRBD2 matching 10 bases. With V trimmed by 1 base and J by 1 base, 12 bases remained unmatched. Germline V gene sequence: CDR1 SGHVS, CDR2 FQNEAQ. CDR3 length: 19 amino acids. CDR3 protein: CASSLEIGYSGRGQETQYF. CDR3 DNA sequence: TGTGCCAGCAGCTTAGAAATTGGGTACAGCGGGAGGGGCCAAGAGACCCAGTACTTC.

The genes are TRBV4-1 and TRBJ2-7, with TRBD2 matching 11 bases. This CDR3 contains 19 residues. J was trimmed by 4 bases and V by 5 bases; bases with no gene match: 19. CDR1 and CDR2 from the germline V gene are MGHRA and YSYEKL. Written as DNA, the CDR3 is TGCGCCAGCAGCGCAAAAGGACTAGCGGGCTCTCCGGCGAATTACGAGCAGTACTTC. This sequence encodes CASSAKGLAGSPANYEQYF.

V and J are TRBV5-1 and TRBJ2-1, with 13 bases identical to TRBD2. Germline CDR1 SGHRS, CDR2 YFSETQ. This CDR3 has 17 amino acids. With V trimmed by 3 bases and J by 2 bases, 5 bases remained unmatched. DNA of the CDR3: TGCGCCAGCAGCTGGACTAGCGGGAGTCTGACCTACAATGAGCAGTTCTTC. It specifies CASSWTSGSLTYNEQFF.